This T cell receptor (beta chain) was sequenced during a study of immune evolution from preneoplasia to lung adenocarcinoma. The study, taken as a whole, reports: From normal lung to invasive adenocarcinoma, top clone frequencies appeared to decrease. Normal lung had highest clonality; later lesions appeared denser, more diverse.

The CDR3 runs to 12 residues. CDR1 and CDR2 (germline): SGHDN, FVKESK. V lost 3 bases and J 8 bases, leaving 8 bases between the germline ends. Measured with immunoSEQ multiplex PCR; TCRdb has only the in-frame clones, and not every one. Seen here are more than 3,500 clones, about 80% observed once, and the top ten hold 10% to 15%. This clone was found once. Its antigen is as yet unknown. Patient tissue came from resections in Japan or China, 2014–2017. J is TRBJ2-1 and V is TRBV14; D is possibly TRBD2 (5 bases). The receptor was isolated from a person aged 50-70 years with lung adenocarcinoma. The source material was FFPE normal lung tissue adjacent to the tumor. CDR3 sequence reads: CASSQAGHEQFF. The CDR3 DNA follows: TGTGCCAGCAGCCAGGCGGGCCATGAGCAGTTCTTC.